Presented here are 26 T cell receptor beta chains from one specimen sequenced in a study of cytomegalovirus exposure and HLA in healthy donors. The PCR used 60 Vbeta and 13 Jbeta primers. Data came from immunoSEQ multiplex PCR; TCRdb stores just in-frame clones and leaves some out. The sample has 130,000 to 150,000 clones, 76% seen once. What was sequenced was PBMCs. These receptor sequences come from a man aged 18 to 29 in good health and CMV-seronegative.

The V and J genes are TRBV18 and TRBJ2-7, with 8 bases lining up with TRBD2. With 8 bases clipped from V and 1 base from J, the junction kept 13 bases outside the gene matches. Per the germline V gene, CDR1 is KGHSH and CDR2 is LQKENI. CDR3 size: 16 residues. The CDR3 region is CASTALGGAVSYEQYF. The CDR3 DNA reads TGTGCCAGCACAGCGCTCGGGGGGGCAGTATCCTACGAGCAGTACTTC.

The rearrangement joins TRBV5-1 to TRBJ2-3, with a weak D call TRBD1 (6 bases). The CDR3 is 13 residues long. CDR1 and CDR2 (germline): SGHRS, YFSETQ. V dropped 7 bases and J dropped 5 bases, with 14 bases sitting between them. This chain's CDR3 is CASLGGDLDTQYF. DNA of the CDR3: TGCGCCAGCTTAGGGGGAGATTTAGATACGCAGTATTTT.

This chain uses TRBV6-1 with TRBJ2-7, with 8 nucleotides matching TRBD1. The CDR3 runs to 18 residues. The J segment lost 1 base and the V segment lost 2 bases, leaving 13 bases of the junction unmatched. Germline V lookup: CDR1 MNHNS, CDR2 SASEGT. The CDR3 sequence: CASSEPSQRQGISYEQYF. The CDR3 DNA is TGTGCCAGCAGTGAACCGAGCCAGAGACAGGGGATTTCCTACGAGCAGTACTTC.

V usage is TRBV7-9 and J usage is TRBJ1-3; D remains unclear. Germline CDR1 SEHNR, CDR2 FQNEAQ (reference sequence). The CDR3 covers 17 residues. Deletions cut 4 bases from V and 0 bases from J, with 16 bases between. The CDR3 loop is CASSSPGVSGSGNTIYF. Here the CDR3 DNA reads TGTGCCAGCAGCTCCCCCGGCGTGTCAGGCTCTGGAAACACCATATATTTT.

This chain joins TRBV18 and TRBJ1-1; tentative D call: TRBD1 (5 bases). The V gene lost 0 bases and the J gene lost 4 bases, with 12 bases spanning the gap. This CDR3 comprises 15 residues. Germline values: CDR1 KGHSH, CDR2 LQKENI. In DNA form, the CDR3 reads TGTGCCAGCTCACCACCCCGGGGGTGGACCACTGAAGCTTTCTTT. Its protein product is CASSPPRGWTTEAFF.

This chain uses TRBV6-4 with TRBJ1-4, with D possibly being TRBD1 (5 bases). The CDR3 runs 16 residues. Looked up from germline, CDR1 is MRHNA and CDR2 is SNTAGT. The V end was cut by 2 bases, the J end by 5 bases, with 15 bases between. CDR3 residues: CASSDLRWWGNEKLFF. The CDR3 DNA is TGTGCCAGCAGTGACCTACGGTGGTGGGGCAATGAAAAACTGTTTTTT.

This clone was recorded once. The CDR3 spells CASSSPVTPYEQYF. CDR3 sequence (DNA): TGTGCCAGCAGTTCTCCCGTTACACCTTACGAGCAGTACTTC. V is TRBV28 and J is TRBJ2-7; D uncertain. The CDR3 sequence is 14 residues long. Deletions cut 4 bases from V and 4 bases from J, with 14 bases between. The germline V gene encodes CDR1 MDHEN and CDR2 SYDVKM.

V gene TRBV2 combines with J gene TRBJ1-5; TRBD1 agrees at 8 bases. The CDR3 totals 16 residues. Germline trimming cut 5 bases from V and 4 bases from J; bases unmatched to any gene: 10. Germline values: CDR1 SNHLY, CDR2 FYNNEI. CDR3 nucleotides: TGTGCCAGCAGTCTTAGGGGCAGGGGGCGAAATCAGCCCCAGCATTTT. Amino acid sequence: CASSLRGRGRNQPQHF.

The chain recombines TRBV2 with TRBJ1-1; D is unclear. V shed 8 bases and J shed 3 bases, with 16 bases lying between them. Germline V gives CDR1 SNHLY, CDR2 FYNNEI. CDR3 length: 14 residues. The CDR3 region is CASGERGPYTEAFF. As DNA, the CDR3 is TGTGCCAGCGGGGAGCGAGGACCGTACACTGAAGCTTTCTTT.

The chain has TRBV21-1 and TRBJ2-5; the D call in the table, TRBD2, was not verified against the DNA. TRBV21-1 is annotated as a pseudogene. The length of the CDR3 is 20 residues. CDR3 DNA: TGTGCCAGCAGCAAATTGCTTAGTCCGGGCCACGGGGTTCTCTGGGAGACCCAGTACTTC. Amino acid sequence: CASSKLLSPGHGVLWETQYF.

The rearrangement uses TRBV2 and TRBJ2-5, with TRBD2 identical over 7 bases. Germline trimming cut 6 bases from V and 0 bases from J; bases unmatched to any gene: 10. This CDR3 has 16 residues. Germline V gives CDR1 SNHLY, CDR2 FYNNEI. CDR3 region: CASSVGGVMYQETQYF. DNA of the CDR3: TGTGCCAGCAGCGTTGGGGGGGTTATGTACCAAGAGACCCAGTACTTC.

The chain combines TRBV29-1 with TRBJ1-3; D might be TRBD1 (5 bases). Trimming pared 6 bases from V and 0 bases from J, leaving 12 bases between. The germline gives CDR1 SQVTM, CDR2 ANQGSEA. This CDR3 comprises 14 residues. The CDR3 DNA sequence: TGCAGCGTAAACGACAGAGGCTCTGGAAACACCATATATTTT. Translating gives CSVNDRGSGNTIYF.

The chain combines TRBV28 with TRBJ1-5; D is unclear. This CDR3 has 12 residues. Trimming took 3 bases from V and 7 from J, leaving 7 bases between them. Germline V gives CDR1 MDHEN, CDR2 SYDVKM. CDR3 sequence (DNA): TGTGCCAGCAGTTTTGAGCGACAGCCCCAGCATTTT. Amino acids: CASSFERQPQHF. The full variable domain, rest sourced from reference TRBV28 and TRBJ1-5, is DVKVTQSSRYLVKRTGEKVFLECVQDMDHENMFWYRQDPGLGLRLIYFSYDVKMKEKGDIPEGYSVSREKKERFSLILESASTNQTSMYLCASSFERQPQHFGDGTRLSIL.

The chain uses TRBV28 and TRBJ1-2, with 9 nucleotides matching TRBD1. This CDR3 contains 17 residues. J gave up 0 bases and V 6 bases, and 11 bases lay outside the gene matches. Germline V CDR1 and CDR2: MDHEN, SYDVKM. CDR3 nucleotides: TGTGCCAGCAGACCCCACGGGACAGGGACCTCTAACTATGGCTACACCTTC. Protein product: CASRPHGTGTSNYGYTF.

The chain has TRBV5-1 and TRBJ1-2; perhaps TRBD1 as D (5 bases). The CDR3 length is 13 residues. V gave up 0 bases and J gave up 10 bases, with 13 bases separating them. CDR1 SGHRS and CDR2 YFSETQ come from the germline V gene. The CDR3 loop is CASSLGTQGTYTF. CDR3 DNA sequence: TGCGCCAGCAGCTTGGGAACGCAGGGCACCTACACCTTC.

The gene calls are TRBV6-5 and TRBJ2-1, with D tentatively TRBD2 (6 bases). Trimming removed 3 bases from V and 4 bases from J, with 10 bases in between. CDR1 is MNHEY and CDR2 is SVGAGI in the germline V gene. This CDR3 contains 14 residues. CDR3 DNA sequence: TGTGCCAGCAGTTATCTGAGCGGGTACAATGAGCAGTTCTTC. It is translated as CASSYLSGYNEQFF.

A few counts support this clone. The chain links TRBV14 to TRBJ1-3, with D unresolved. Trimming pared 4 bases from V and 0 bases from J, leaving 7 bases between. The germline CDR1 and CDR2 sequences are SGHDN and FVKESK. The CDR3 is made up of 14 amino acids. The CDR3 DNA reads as TGTGCCAGCAGCCCTACCTACTCTGGAAACACCATATATTTT. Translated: CASSPTYSGNTIYF.

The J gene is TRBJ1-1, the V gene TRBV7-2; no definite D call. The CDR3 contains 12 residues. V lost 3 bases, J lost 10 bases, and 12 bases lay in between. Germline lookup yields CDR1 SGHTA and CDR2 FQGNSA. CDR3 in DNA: TGTGCCAGCAGCTTTTACCGGGGTGGAGCTTTCTTT. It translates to CASSFYRGGAFF.

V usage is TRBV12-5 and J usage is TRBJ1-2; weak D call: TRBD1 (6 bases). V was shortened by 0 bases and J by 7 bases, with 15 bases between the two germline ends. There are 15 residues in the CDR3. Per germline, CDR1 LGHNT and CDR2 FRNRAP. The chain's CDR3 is CASGLVLTGQSGYTF. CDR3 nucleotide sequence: TGTGCTAGTGGTTTGGTACTGACAGGCCAGAGTGGCTACACCTTC.

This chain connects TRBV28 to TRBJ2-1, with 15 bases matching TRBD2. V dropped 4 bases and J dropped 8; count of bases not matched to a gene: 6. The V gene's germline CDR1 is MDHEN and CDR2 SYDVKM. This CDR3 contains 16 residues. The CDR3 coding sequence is TGTGCCAGCAGTTCCCGCGGACTAGCGGGAGGGGATGAGCAGTTCTTC. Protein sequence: CASSSRGLAGGDEQFF.

CDR3 DNA sequence: TGTGCCAGCAGTTACGAAGCGGGGGTACCGACCTACGAGCAGTACTTC. It specifies CASSYEAGVPTYEQYF. The rearrangement joins TRBV6-6 to TRBJ2-7; 8 nucleotides match TRBD2. The V gene's germline CDR1 is MNHNY and CDR2 SVGAGI (reference sequence). V shed 2 bases, J shed 2 bases, and the junction held 8 bases outside the gene matches. The CDR3 consists of 16 residues.

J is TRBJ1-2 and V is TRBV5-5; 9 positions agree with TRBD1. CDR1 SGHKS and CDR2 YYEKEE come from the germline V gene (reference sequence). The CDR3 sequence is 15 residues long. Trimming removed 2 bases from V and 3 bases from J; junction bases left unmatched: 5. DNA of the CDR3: TGTGCCAGCAGCTTCGACAGGGGGGTAGACTATGGCTACACCTTC. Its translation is CASSFDRGVDYGYTF.

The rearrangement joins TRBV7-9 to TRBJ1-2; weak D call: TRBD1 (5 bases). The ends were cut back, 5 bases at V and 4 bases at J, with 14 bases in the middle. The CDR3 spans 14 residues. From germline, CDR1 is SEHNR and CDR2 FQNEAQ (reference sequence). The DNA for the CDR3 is TGTGCCAGCAGCCTCCTAGGGGTTAGCTATGGCTACACCTTC. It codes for CASSLLGVSYGYTF.

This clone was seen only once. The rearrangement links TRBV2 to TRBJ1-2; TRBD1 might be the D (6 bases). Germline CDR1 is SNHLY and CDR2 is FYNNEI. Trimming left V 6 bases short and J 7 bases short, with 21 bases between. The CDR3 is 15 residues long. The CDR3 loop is CASRVVTGPTAGYTF. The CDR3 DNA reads TGTGCCAGCAGAGTGGTCACAGGGCCAACTGCTGGCTACACCTTC.

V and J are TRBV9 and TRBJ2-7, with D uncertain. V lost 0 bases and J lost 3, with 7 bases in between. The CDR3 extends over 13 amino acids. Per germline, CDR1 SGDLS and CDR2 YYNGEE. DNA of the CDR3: TGTGCCAGCAGCGTAGGGGCAGGCTACGAGCAGTACTTC. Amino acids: CASSVGAGYEQYF.

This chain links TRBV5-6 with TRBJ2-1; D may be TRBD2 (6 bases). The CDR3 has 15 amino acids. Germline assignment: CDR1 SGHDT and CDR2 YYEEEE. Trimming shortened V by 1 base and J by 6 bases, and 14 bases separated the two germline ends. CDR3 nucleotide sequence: TGTGCCAGCAGCTTGTTGGGGGGAAGGGGCAATGAGCAGTTCTTC. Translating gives CASSLLGGRGNEQFF.